The 20 T cell receptor beta chains below all came from one sample that was sequenced in a study of OX40 agonist ivuxolimab in advanced cancers. Assay: immunoSEQ multiplex PCR; the TCRdb copy retains only in-frame clones and omits some. Of 73,000 or so clones in the sample, 82% are singletons; the top ten hold about 0.41%. The specimen comprised CD4+ or CD8+ T cells sorted from blood, sampled in a trial of the OX40 agonist ivuxolimab. The origin of the receptors is an adult with an advanced solid tumor such as melanoma, head and neck, liver or kidney cancer.

Details on this clone: The sample carries other DNA sequences with the same CDR3. J is TRBJ2-7 and V is TRBV27; D call uncertain. With 2 bases removed from V and 3 bases from J, the gap between germline ends came to 8 bases. There are 13 residues in the CDR3. Germline V gene lookup returns CDR1 MNHEY and CDR2 SMNVEV (reference sequence). The CDR3 DNA reads as TGTGCCAGCAGTTTAAGGGCCTACTACGAGCAGTACTTC. It translates to CASSLRAYYEQYF.

The chain links TRBV18 to TRBJ2-3, with unresolved D. Deletions cut 3 bases from V and 1 base from J, with 8 bases between. The CDR3 length is 14 residues. Germline CDR1 reads KGHSH; CDR2 reads LQKENI. CDR3 residues: CASSPLVGTDTQYF. CDR3 DNA: TGTGCCAGCTCACCCCTGGTTGGCACAGATACGCAGTATTTT. Drawing the rest from reference TRBV18 and TRBJ2-3, the complete variable domain is NAGVMQNPRHLVRRRGQEARLRCSPMKGHSHVYWYRQLPEEGLKFMVYLQKENIIDESGMPKERFSAEFPKEGPSILRIQQVVRGDSAAYFCASSPLVGTDTQYFGPGTRLTVL.

The chain combines TRBV6-6 with TRBJ2-6; D uncertain. In germline, CDR1 is MNHNY, CDR2 SVGAGI (reference sequence). Trimming shortened V by 6 bases and J by 0 bases, and 6 bases separated the two germline ends. This CDR3 spans 14 amino acids. The CDR3 here is CASSSLSGANVLTF. The CDR3 DNA sequence: TGTGCCAGCAGCTCCCTCTCTGGGGCCAACGTCCTGACTTTC.

V and J are TRBV6-5 and TRBJ1-5; D might be TRBD1 (6 bases). V lost 6 bases, J lost 6 bases, and 15 bases lay in between. The CDR3 is 14 amino acids. CDR1 is MNHEY, CDR2 SVGAGI, per germline. This CDR3 reads CASRTGGPSQPQHF. The CDR3 bases are TGTGCCAGCAGGACGGGGGGGCCAAGTCAGCCCCAGCATTTT.

V and J are TRBV7-6 and TRBJ2-2; D is undetermined. The CDR3 length is 13 residues. V lost 3 bases to trimming and J lost 5 bases, with 7 bases between them. Germline V gene data show CDR1 as SGHVS and CDR2 as FNYEAQ. CDR3 region: CASSFFETGELFF. CDR3 DNA: TGTGCCAGCAGCTTTTTTGAAACCGGGGAGCTGTTTTTT. The whole variable domain, filled in from reference TRBV7-6 and TRBJ2-2, reads GAGVSQSPRYKVTKRGQDVALRCDPISGHVSLYWYRQALGQGPEFLTYFNYEAQQDKSGLPNDRFSAERPEGSISTLTIQRTEQRDSAMYRCASSFFETGELFFGEGSRLTVL.

This clone has a handful of counts. This rearrangement joins TRBV10-3 to TRBJ1-2, with 9 bases that match TRBD1. Germline V gene sequence: CDR1 ENHRY, CDR2 SYGVKD. With V trimmed by 6 bases and J by 5 bases, 7 bases remained unmatched. The length of the CDR3 is 14 residues. For the CDR3, the DNA is TGTGCCATCAGGTCCGGGACAGGGTCTTATGGCTACACCTTC. It codes for CAIRSGTGSYGYTF.

The chain carries TRBV2 and TRBJ2-2; TRBD2 matches 7 bases. CDR3 length equals 14 residues. CDR1 is SNHLY, CDR2 FYNNEI, per germline. The V segment lost 5 bases and the J segment 0 bases; nucleotides outside the gene matches: 0. The CDR3 loop reads CASSLAANTGELFF. The CDR3 nucleotides read TGTGCCAGCAGTCTAGCGGCGAACACCGGGGAGCTGTTTTTT.

This clone was picked up a small number of times. The rearrangement uses TRBV18 and TRBJ2-1, with 10 nucleotides matching TRBD2. The junction had 6 bases not matched to a gene; V was cut back by 3 bases and J by 4 bases. Looked up from germline, CDR1 is KGHSH and CDR2 is LQKENI. CDR3 length equals 16 residues. CDR3 sequence (DNA): TGTGCCAGCTCACCCGTAGCGGGGGGTCATTACAATGAGCAGTTCTTC. Amino acid sequence: CASSPVAGGHYNEQFF.

The V call is TRBV28, the J call TRBJ1-2; 9 bases are a match to TRBD1. Germline CDR1 is MDHEN and CDR2 is SYDVKM. This CDR3 region has 14 residues. J lost 7 bases, V lost 5 bases, and 8 bases had no gene match. CDR3 protein: CASSEQGASLGYTF. DNA for the CDR3: TGTGCCAGCAGTGAACAGGGGGCCAGCCTTGGCTACACCTTC.

This clone was picked up a small number of times. The gene calls are TRBV5-4 and TRBJ1-2; 8 bases match TRBD1. The V gene's germline CDR1 is SGHNT and CDR2 YYREEE (reference sequence). The CDR3 totals 13 residues. The V and J ends lost 1 base and 8 bases, in that order; junction bases with no gene match: 4. CDR3 in amino acids: CASSLLQGEGYTF. The CDR3 region has the DNA TGTGCCAGCAGCTTGTTACAGGGGGAAGGCTACACCTTC.

The chain combines TRBV19 with TRBJ2-3; no clear D gene. The CDR3 runs 11 residues. CDR1 is LNHDA, CDR2 SQIVND, per germline (reference sequence). V lost 2 bases, J lost 5 bases, and 2 bases lay in between. Written as DNA, the CDR3 is TGTGCCAGTAGTATAAGAGATACGCAGTATTTT. It yields the protein CASSIRDTQYF.

The genes are TRBV5-5 and TRBJ1-1, with 7 bases matching TRBD1. Germline CDR1 and CDR2: SGHKS and YYEKEE (reference sequence). The CDR3 has 16 amino acids. V dropped 0 bases and J dropped 5; count of bases not matched to a gene: 10. CDR3 sequence reads: CASSLGQGARGTEAFF. CDR3 sequence (DNA): TGTGCCAGCAGCTTGGGACAGGGAGCTAGAGGGACTGAAGCTTTCTTT. Full variable domain (outside the CDR3, taken from reference TRBV5-5 and TRBJ1-1): DAGVTQSPTHLIKTRGQQVTLRCSPISGHKSVSWYQQVLGQGPQFIFQYYEKEERGRGNFPDRFSARQFPNYSSELNVNALLLGDSALYLCASSLGQGARGTEAFFGQGTRLTVV.

The chain is built from TRBV7-6 and TRBJ1-4; D ambiguous. V was clipped by 3 bases and J by 4 bases, with 12 bases between them. The CDR3 covers 15 residues. Per germline, CDR1 SGHVS and CDR2 FNYEAQ. CDR3 residues: CASSLTQTYNEKLFF. The CDR3 coding sequence is TGTGCCAGCAGCTTGACCCAGACGTATAATGAAAAACTGTTTTTT.

A few counts support this clone. The V call is TRBV28, the J call TRBJ1-5, with D possibly TRBD1 on 6 matching bases. The V end lost 5 bases, the J end lost 7 bases, and 12 bases lay between the germline ends. CDR3 length: 13 residues. Germline V lookup: CDR1 MDHEN, CDR2 SYDVKM. The CDR3: CASSLGARQPQHF. CDR3 nucleotides: TGTGCCAGCAGTCTGGGGGCCAGGCAGCCCCAGCATTTT.

The V and J genes are TRBV5-6 and TRBJ2-2; 9 bases line up with TRBD1. CDR1 and CDR2 from the germline V gene are SGHDT and YYEEEE. The CDR3 runs 16 residues. V shed 4 bases, J shed 0 bases, and the junction held 4 bases outside the gene matches. The CDR3 spells CASSLQGASNTGELFF. CDR3 DNA: TGTGCCAGCAGCCTACAGGGGGCCTCGAACACCGGGGAGCTGTTTTTT.

The rearrangement joins TRBV5-1 to TRBJ1-4; maybe TRBD1 (6 bases). Trimming pared 3 bases from V and 6 bases from J, leaving 12 bases between. Germline values: CDR1 SGHRS, CDR2 YFSETQ. CDR3 length equals 14 residues. The CDR3 DNA sequence: TGCGCCAGCAGCTCCAGGGGTGGTGATGAAAAACTGTTTTTT. This translates into CASSSRGGDEKLFF.

The chain couples TRBV4-2 to TRBJ1-1; the D is unclear. Germline V gene data show CDR1 as LGHNA and CDR2 as YNFKEQ. Trimming shortened V by 2 bases and J by 6 bases, and 13 bases separated the two germline ends. The CDR3 loop spans 14 amino acids. The DNA of the CDR3 is TGTGCCAGCAGCCAACCCCCGGGAGTCCCTGAAGCTTTCTTT. Its protein product is CASSQPPGVPEAFF.

This chain joins TRBV6-5 and TRBJ2-5, with 9 bases aligning to TRBD1. Looked up from germline, CDR1 is MNHEY and CDR2 is SVGAGI. The CDR3 runs to 14 residues. With V trimmed by 6 bases and J by 7 bases, 9 bases remained unmatched. The CDR3 spells CASRGGQGGGTQYF. DNA of the CDR3: TGTGCCAGCAGGGGGGGACAGGGAGGAGGGACCCAGTACTTC.

This clone was counted between two and nine times. Written as DNA, the CDR3 is TGTGCCAGCAGCACCGAGTCAGGAGGGGGAAACACCATATATTTT. It encodes CASSTESGGGNTIYF. The chain links TRBV5-5 to TRBJ1-3; D uncertain. This CDR3 is built from 15 residues. V lost 4 bases, J lost 4 bases, and 15 bases lay in between. The germline CDR1 and CDR2 sequences are SGHKS and YYEKEE (reference sequence).

This clone occurred a few times. This rearrangement joins TRBV18 to TRBJ2-1; 12 bases line up with TRBD2. CDR1 and CDR2 from the germline V gene are KGHSH and LQKENI. The CDR3 spans 16 residues. Trimming at V came to 5 bases and at J to 3 bases, leaving 5 bases not matched to a gene. DNA of the CDR3: TGTGCCAGCTCAGCCCAACTAGCGGGGGGCTACAATGAGCAGTTCTTC. It codes for CASSAQLAGGYNEQFF.